Listed below are T cell receptor beta chains from one sample, sequenced in a study of control samples from healthy donors and cancer patients. This table comes from immunoSEQ multiplex PCR, and its TCRdb copy is limited to in-frame clones, with some not included. The sample shows more than 140,000 clones, 85% to 95% of them seen only once. Sequencing input: blood. The source is a man aged 35-49 years in good health. The CDR3 runs from the conserved cysteine through the conserved F or W. For some rows the clone size is stated as once, few or many, or as a class when expanded; others skip it.

v_gene | abundance | CDR3aa
TRBV9 | NA | CASSAGQGAEPQHF
TRBV7-9 | NA | CASSAGTGITTDTQYF
TRBV10-3 | NA | CAISEIADEQFF
TRBV10-3 | once | CAIKEVTGGTEAFF
TRBV6-5 | NA | CASRASGGHYEQYF
TRBV9 | NA | CASSPRTGGEGYTF
TRBV6-1 | once | CASSEDGGNQPQHF
TRBV11-1 | NA | CASSFMEDTEAFF
TRBV2 | once | CASTPLGGPNTEAFF
TRBV7-9 | NA | CASRLNRGRSYNEQFF
TRBV4-1 | NA | CASSQSSSGQNEQFF
TRBV2 | NA | CASSVGGGYGYTF
TRBV11-2 | NA | CASSLPGTGELFF
TRBV7-9 | NA | CASSLRDRVTVEQFF
TRBV5-6 | NA | CASSEVGPSTGELFF
TRBV9 | NA | CASSAPGTTNTGELFF
TRBV18 | NA | CASSPTANTEAFF
TRBV4-2 | NA | CASSQDPDRKETQYF
TRBV3-1/TRBV3-2 | NA | CASSQGKGPGDTQYF
TRBV9 | NA | CASSVPGTQGEQFF
TRBV6-4 | once | CASSSNGGFNQPQHF
TRBV18 | NA | CASSPQGVGEQFF
TRBV7-3 | NA | CASSLYFTGELFF
TRBV4-3 | NA | CASSQGMAGEQYF
TRBV7-2 | NA | CASSLVGAKNIQYF
TRBV7-9 | NA | CASRSGGPNNEQFF
TRBV27 | NA | CASSRTGRDYSNQPQHF
TRBV7-8 | NA | CASSFGVNYGYTF
TRBV5-6 | NA | CASSLSDRTSYGYTF
TRBV14 | NA | CASSSLAGNYNEQFF
TRBV4-3 | NA | CASSQDGGFVTF
TRBV19 | few | CASREGGTEAFF
TRBV6-5 | NA | CASSWGENNSPLHF
TRBV24-1 | NA | CATSDLGDPEEQYF
TRBV23-1 | NA | CASSQSSSPAGPTDTQYF
TRBV15 | NA | CATSRDWVDSPLHF
TRBV9 | NA | CASSVAAGGSDTQYF
TRBV7-2 | NA | CASSLAQGGAGNTIYF